This T cell receptor (beta chain) stems from a study of synovial regulatory T cells in juvenile arthritis. Concerning this clone itself: Its specificity is unknown.

Study observations and caveats: Synovial Tregs shared more CDR3 sequences with iaTregs than other blood Tregs. Synovial Teff and blood CPL repertoires partially overlapped with iaTreg TCR repertoires, which were largely patient-private.

Germline V CDR1 and CDR2: SGHTA, FQGNSA. This CDR3 has 18 amino acids. No DNA is given. The roughly 11 donors had active juvenile idiopathic arthritis, with 3 polyarticular and 8 oligoarticular cases. Median disease duration was around seven years, range 0.2-19.1. The method was immunoSEQ multiplex PCR; TCRdb's version includes in-frame clones alone and lacks a portion of them. The table for this sample gives 10,000 or so clones. This rearrangement joins TRBV7-2 to TRBJ2-1; TCRdb designates TRBD2, a call that cannot be tested without DNA. The sample comprised Treg cells from blood. Described subset: remaining (HLA-DR-negative) circulating blood Treg cells. This TCR came from a donor aged 2-30 years with juvenile idiopathic arthritis. This chain's CDR3 is CASSLRILSGRGSNEQFF.